These 8 T cell receptor beta chains were sequenced from one sample in a study of memory CD4+ T cells and cytomegalovirus serostatus (dated 2019 in TCRdb). A FACSAria II was used to sort memory CD4+ T cells, defined as single viable CD3+CD4+CD8-CD45RO+ cells. Library preparation employed the immunoSEQ multiplex PCR assay. In its TCRdb copy, this immuneACCESS table keeps in-frame sequences only and misses some clones. Where compared with another copy, unresolved V genes explain less than half of these, and the others have no known cause. A total of tens of thousands of clones appear in this sample, about 79% of them only once. 0.95% to 1.1% of the sample is in the top ten clones. Sequencing used memory CD4+ T cells from blood. Source of these receptors: an adult in good health and CMV-seronegative.

The V gene is TRBV11-2, the J gene TRBJ2-3, with 8 bases matching TRBD2. The V and J ends lost 1 base and 4 bases, in that order; junction bases with no gene match: 4. Per the germline V gene, CDR1 is SGHAT and CDR2 is FQNNGV. The CDR3 length is 15 residues. Here the CDR3 DNA reads TGTGCCAGCAGCTTAGGGCGGGAGGCATCAGATACGCAGTATTTT. This codes for CASSLGREASDTQYF.

The chain employs TRBV7-2 and TRBJ2-5; TRBD2 matches at 7 bases. The CDR3 extends over 14 amino acids. V shed 5 bases and J 3 bases; nucleotides not matched to a gene: 6. Germline CDR1 is SGHTA and CDR2 is FQGNSA. CDR3 coding DNA: TGTGCCAGCAGCAAAGGCGGGAGCAAAGAGACCCAGTACTTC. It yields the protein CASSKGGSKETQYF.

The V gene is TRBV29-1, the J gene TRBJ1-1; D not resolved. CDR1 and CDR2 from the germline V gene are SQVTM and ANQGSEA. The V end lost 6 bases, the J end lost 5 bases, and 25 bases lay between the germline ends. The CDR3 length is 16 residues. As DNA, the CDR3 is TGCAGCGTCCTCCCCCGATCCCGAAAATTTGAGACTGAAGCTTTCTTT. It is translated as CSVLPRSRKFETEAFF.

The rearrangement uses TRBV5-8 and TRBJ1-3; unclear D gene. CDR3 length: 16 residues. From germline, CDR1 is SGHTS and CDR2 YDEGEE. Trimming shortened V by 1 base and J by 4 bases, and 15 bases separated the two germline ends. The CDR3 reads CASSLRQRLLGNTIYF. The CDR3 DNA is TGTGCCAGCAGCTTGAGGCAGAGGCTTTTGGGAAACACCATATATTTT.

This chain links TRBV5-1 with TRBJ2-5; D is perhaps TRBD2 (5 bases). The CDR3 is 14 amino acids. Germline V gene sequence: CDR1 SGHRS, CDR2 YFSETQ. Trimming left V 4 bases short and J 3 bases short, with 13 bases between. The CDR3 loop reads CASSPGSFEETQYF. The CDR3 DNA follows: TGCGCCAGCAGCCCGGGATCTTTCGAAGAGACCCAGTACTTC.

The rearrangement links TRBV28 to TRBJ1-4, with TRBD1 as a possible D gene (5 bases). Germline CDR1 reads MDHEN; CDR2 reads SYDVKM. The CDR3 has 17 amino acids. V lost 3 bases and J 3 bases, leaving 17 bases between the germline ends. CDR3 bases: TGTGCCAGCAGTTTGCCGCAGGGAGGGGCCTCTAATGAAAAACTGTTTTTT. It codes for CASSLPQGGASNEKLFF.

J is TRBJ2-1 and V is TRBV6-4; tentatively, D is TRBD2 (6 bases). The CDR3 length is 13 residues. Germline loops: CDR1 MRHNA, CDR2 SNTAGT. V lost 8 bases to trimming and J lost 7 bases, with 15 bases between them. For the CDR3, the DNA is TGTGCCAGCCGCTCGGGACTCGATAATGAGCAGTTCTTC. It encodes CASRSGLDNEQFF.

The V and J genes are TRBV4-3 and TRBJ2-7, with TRBD1 matching 8 bases. This CDR3 has 13 amino acids. After removal of 2 bases from V and 9 bases from J, the junction contained 6 bases not matched to a gene. The V gene's germline CDR1 is LGHNA and CDR2 YSLEER. The DNA for the CDR3 is TGCGCCAGCAGCCAAAATGGACAGGGTCGGCAGTACTTC. Translated, it gives CASSQNGQGRQYF.